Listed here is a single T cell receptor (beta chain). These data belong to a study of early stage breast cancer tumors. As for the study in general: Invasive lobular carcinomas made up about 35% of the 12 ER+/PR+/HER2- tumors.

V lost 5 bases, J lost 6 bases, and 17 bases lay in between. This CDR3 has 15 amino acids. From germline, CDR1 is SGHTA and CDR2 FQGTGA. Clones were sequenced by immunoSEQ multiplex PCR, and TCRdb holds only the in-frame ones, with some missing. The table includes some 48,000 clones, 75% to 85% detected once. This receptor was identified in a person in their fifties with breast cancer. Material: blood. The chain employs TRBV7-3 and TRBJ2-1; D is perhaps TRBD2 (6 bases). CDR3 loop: CASSQVSGLVNEQFF. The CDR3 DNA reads TGTGCCAGCAGCCAAGTGTCGGGACTGGTCAATGAGCAGTTCTTC.